This T cell receptor beta chain was recovered during a study of T cell repertoires in cytomegalovirus infection. Overall study context: From public TCR beta signatures came an indication of both CMV infection and matching HLA type. Study findings and constraints: The cumulative frequency of public TCR beta families distinguished individuals who carried CMV together with the relevant HLA.

With 3 bases removed from V and 1 base from J, the gap between germline ends came to 12 bases. This CDR3 has 15 residues. TCRdb fed the reads into MiXCR, producing one record per CDR3 protein. The table shows about 700,000 distinct CDR3 sequences, with about 30% occurring only once. For this clonotype: Its target is not known.

The sequencing here drew on cultured PBMCs, taken from culture after CMV antigen stimulation. The sequence came from a human donor in good health (CMV status not recorded). Some clones in this sample may be carry-over from other donors' samples. The chain recombines TRBV12-3 or TRBV12-4 with TRBJ1-1; weak D call: TRBD1 (5 bases). The chain's CDR3 is CASSFWRGQNTEAFF. The CDR3 DNA sequence: TGTGCCAGCAGTTTCTGGAGGGGCCAGAACACTGAAGCTTTCTTT.